This T cell receptor (beta chain) was identified during a study of graft-versus-host responses after intestinal transplantation. Whole-study results and caveats: High graft-versus-host to host-versus-graft clonal ratios were seen in allografts of patients with graft-donor T cell macrochimerism.

Only in-frame clones appear in the TCRdb table, and some are missing; sequencing was by immunoSEQ multiplex PCR. Here the sample spans roughly 93,000 clones, over 80% being singletons. Comments on this clone: As yet, its antigen is unknown.

V lost 2 bases, J lost 5 bases, and 8 bases stayed unmatched. The CDR3 length is 16 residues. From germline, CDR1 is MNHEY and CDR2 SVGAGI. V is TRBV6-5 and J is TRBJ2-5; 10 positions agree with TRBD2. The TCR originated in a human donor who received an intestinal transplant. This specimen consisted of unstimulated CD8+ T cells sorted from spleen or lymph node cells, obtained before intestinal transplant. CDR3 bases: TGTGCCAGCAGTTACGTCAGCGGGAGGGCCGGTGAGACCCAGTACTTC. It specifies CASSYVSGRAGETQYF.